This T cell receptor (beta chain) derives from a study of CD4+ T cells in melanoma. Findings and caveats of the study: A reported correlation linked neoantigen-specific CD4+ T cells to CD8+, macrophage and B cell function. Neoantigen-specific CD4+ T cells in melanoma reportedly had diverse differentiation states.

The CDR3 length is 15 residues. V lost 2 bases and J lost 9, with 16 bases in between. The germline V gene encodes CDR1 LNHDA and CDR2 SQIVND (reference sequence). Assay used: immunoSEQ multiplex PCR; TCRdb lists only in-frame clones, some missing. Among some 13,000 clones listed, 60% to 85% were seen once. Concerning this clone itself: Its antigen remains unidentified.

J is TRBJ1-4 and V is TRBV19, with D perhaps matching TRBD1 (5 bases). This TCR was sampled from a human donor with melanoma. The sequenced material came from cells from a culture (not recorded whether cultured in vitro). The CDR3 loop reads CASSISGVLSKKLFF. CDR3 DNA sequence: TGTGCCAGTAGTATATCGGGGGTACTCTCTAAAAAACTGTTTTTT.